This TCR beta chain was identified during a study of spatial heterogeneity in lung cancer. The study's findings and limits: Ubiquitous expanded tumor TCRs were seen in blood more at resection than at follow-up.

A unique molecular identifier was carried by every single TCR cDNA molecule. TCRdb analysed the 5' RACE reads with MiXCR anew, one entry per CDR3 protein. Seen here are roughly 48,000 distinct CDR3 sequences, less than 6% observed once, and the top ten hold roughly 10%. Germline-derived CDR1 and CDR2 are MNHEY and SVGAGI. CDR3 length: 14 amino acids. V was clipped by 4 bases and J by 4 bases, with 14 bases between them. Time point here: sample taken at primary tumor resection. Donors were roughly 70 untreated early-stage non-small cell lung cancer patients. Without sorting, whole RNA was sequenced from tumor, nontumor lung or frozen PBMC. This clonotype was counted only a few times. Antigen unknown.

The source was PBMCs, collected at surgery. The sequence derives from a male donor with early-stage non-small cell lung cancer. The chain has TRBV6-5 and TRBJ2-7, with D maybe TRBD1 (6 bases). CDR3 amino acids: CASSSSYREYEQYF. CDR3 coding DNA: TGTGCCAGCAGTTCCTCGTACAGGGAATACGAGCAGTACTTC.